This TCR beta chain was sequenced during a study of blood T cell repertoires in COVID-19. Study details: There were acute and convalescent COVID-19 samples, and they came from the United States, Italy and Spain. In each case, the material was cDNA or gDNA derived from T cells, B-cell-depleted T cells, or PBMCs.

As originally analysed: Nucleated cell number was recorded as an estimate derived from reference gene primer amplification. Here immunoSEQ multiplex PCR was the method, and the copy in TCRdb shows in-frame clones only, minus some. From that table come the V and J calls and clone size; the DNA was used to work out D and trimming. The data hold fewer than 500,000 clones, with approximately 90% observed a single time. The germline V gene has CDR1 PRHDT and CDR2 FYEKMQ (reference sequence). With 4 bases removed from V and 7 bases from J, the gap between germline ends came to 17 bases. The CDR3 runs to 16 residues. Clinical history reported by participants formed the basis on which cohorts were assigned.

Sample: PBMCs or T cells enriched from blood (not recorded which). This rearrangement joins TRBV13 to TRBJ1-6; D might be TRBD1 (5 bases). This TCR was sampled from a woman younger than 35 with acute COVID-19. The DNA of the CDR3 is TGTGCCAGCAGCTCATCTCCGGGGGAGCCGAATTCACCCCTCCACTTT. Amino acids: CASSSSPGEPNSPLHF.